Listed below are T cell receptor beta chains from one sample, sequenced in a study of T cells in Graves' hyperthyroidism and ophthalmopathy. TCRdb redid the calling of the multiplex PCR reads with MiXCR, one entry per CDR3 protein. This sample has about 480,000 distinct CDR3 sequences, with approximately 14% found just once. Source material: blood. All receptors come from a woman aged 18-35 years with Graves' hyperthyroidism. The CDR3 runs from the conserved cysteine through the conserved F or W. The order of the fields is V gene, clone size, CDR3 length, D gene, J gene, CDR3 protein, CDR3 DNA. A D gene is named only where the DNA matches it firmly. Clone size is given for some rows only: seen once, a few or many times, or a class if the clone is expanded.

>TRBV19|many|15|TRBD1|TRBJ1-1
CASGGGTGANTEAFF
TGTGCCAGTGGGGGGGGGACAGGGGCGAACACTGAAGCTTTCTTT
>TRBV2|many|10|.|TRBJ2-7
CASTAYEQYF
TGTGCCAGCACTGCCTACGAGCAGTACTTC
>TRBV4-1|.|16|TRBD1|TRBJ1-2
CASSQVWGTGIYGYTF
TGCGCCAGCAGCCAAGTTTGGGGGACAGGGATCTATGGCTACACCTTC
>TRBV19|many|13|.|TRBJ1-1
CASSWQGGTEAFF
TGTGCCAGTAGTTGGCAGGGAGGGACTGAAGCTTTCTTT
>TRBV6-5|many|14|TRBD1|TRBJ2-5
CASSYPQGAETQYF
TGTGCCAGCAGTTACCCCCAGGGGGCGGAGACCCAGTACTTC
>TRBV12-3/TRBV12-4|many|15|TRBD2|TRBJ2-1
CASTQLAGGFNEQFF
TGTGCCAGCACCCAACTAGCGGGAGGGTTTAATGAGCAGTTCTTC
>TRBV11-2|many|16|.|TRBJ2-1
CASIGLRESSYNEQFF
TGTGCCAGCATCGGTTTGCGGGAAAGCTCCTACAATGAGCAGTTCTTC
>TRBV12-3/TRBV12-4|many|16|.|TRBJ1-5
CASSPDGHPSNQPQHF
TGTGCCAGCAGTCCCGACGGACACCCTAGCAATCAGCCCCAGCATTTT
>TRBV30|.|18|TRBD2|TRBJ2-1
CATGTSGSSGRGRNEQFF
TGTGCCACAGGGACTAGCGGGAGTAGTGGGAGGGGAAGGAATGAGCAGTTCTTC
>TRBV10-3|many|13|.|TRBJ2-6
CAMGSLGANVLTF
TGTGCCATGGGCAGTCTTGGGGCCAACGTCCTGACTTTC
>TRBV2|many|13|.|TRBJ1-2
CASSAPWIYGCTF
TGTGCCAGCAGTGCCCCCTGGATCTATGGCTGCACCTTC
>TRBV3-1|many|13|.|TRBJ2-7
CASSPWTSEEQYF
TGTGCCAGCAGCCCTTGGACGTCGGAGGAGCAGTACTTC
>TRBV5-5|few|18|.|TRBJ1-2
CASRYPGLRPTEGNGYTF
TGTGCCAGCAGATACCCCGGCCTCCGCCCGACAGAAGGTAATGGCTACACCTTC
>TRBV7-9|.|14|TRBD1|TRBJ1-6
CASSPQGVGSPLHF
TGTGCCAGCAGCCCCCAGGGGGTTGGTTCACCCCTCCACTTT
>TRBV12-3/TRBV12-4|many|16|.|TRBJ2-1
CASSLVGPSSYNEQFF
TGTGCCAGCAGTTTAGTTGGGCCGTCCTCCTACAATGAGCAGTTCTTC
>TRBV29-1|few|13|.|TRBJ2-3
CSVVLVKADTQYF
TGCAGCGTTGTGCTAGTTAAGGCAGATACGCAGTATTTT
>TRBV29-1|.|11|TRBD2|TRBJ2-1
CIAGVYNEQFF
TGCATAGCGGGAGTCTACAATGAGCAGTTCTTC
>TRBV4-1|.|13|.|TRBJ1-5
CASSQSEYQPQHF
TGCGCCAGCAGCCAATCAGAGTATCAGCCCCAGCATTTT
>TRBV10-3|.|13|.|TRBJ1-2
CVTKDGALYGYTF
TGCGTCACAAAGGACGGAGCCCTTTATGGCTACACCTTC
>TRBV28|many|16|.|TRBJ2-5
CASSLSTGPRVETQYF
TGTGCCAGCAGTTTATCAACGGGGCCCCGGGTGGAGACCCAGTACTTC
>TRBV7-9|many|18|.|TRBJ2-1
CASSLGGTPASSYNEQFF
TGTGCCAGCAGCTTAGGCGGGACCCCGGCGAGCTCCTACAATGAGCAGTTCTTC
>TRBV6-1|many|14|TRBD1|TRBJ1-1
CASTGTRGRTEAFF
TGTGCCAGCACGGGGACGAGGGGGCGGACTGAAGCTTTCTTT
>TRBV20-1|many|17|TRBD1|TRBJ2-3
CSANALRQGAMADTQYF
TGCAGTGCAAATGCCCTTAGACAGGGGGCGATGGCAGATACGCAGTATTTT
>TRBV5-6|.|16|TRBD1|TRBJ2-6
CASSLSLGRTGDVLTF
TGTGCCAGCAGCTTATCTTTGGGAAGGACAGGGGACGTCCTGACTTTC
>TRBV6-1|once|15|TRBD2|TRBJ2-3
CASSRISGRLDTQYF
TGTGCCAGCAGTCGAATTAGCGGGAGGTTAGATACGCAGTATTTT
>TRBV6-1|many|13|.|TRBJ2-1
CASKVPDVNEQFF
TGTGCCAGCAAAGTCCCTGACGTCAATGAGCAGTTCTTC
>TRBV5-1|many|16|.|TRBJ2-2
CASSSLRDPNTGELFF
TGCGCCAGCAGTTCACTCCGGGACCCCAACACCGGGGAGCTGTTTTTT
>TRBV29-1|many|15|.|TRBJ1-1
CSVKKPVRGNTEAFF
TGCAGCGTTAAAAAGCCCGTTCGAGGAAACACTGAAGCTTTCTTT
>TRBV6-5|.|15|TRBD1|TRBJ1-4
CASSYGQGRNEKLFF
TGTGCCAGCAGTTACGGACAGGGGCGAAATGAAAAACTGTTTTTT
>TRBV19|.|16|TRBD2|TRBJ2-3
CASSTGTSGGTDTQYF
TGTGCCAGTAGTACCGGGACTAGCGGGGGCACAGATACGCAGTATTTT
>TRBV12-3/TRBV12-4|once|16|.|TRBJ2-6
CASSPRQAAGANVLTF
TGTGCCAGCAGTCCGAGGCAGGCTGCTGGGGCCAACGTCCTGACTTTC
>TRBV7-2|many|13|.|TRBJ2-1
CASSSGPLNEQFF
TGTGCCAGCAGTTCGGGACCTCTCAATGAGCAGTTCTTC
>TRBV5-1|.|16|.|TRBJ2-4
CASSPAATSAKNIQYF
TGCGCCAGCAGCCCTGCTGCTACTAGCGCCAAAAACATTCAGTACTTC
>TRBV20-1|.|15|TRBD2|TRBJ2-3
CSARGSRTSGDTQYF
TGCAGTGCTAGAGGTAGTAGGACTAGCGGAGATACGCAGTATTTT
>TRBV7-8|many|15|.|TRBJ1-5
CASSLTAPGNQPQHF
TGTGCCAGCAGCTTAACCGCGCCTGGGAATCAGCCCCAGCATTTT
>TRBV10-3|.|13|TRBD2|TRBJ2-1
CAITDGTNNEQFF
TGTGCCATCACCGACGGGACTAACAATGAGCAGTTCTTC
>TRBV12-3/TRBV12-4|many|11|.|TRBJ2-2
CASTRTGELFF
TGTGCCAGCACCAGAACCGGGGAGCTGTTTTTT
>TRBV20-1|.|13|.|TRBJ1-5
CSSKEGPNQPQHF
TGCAGCTCTAAAGAGGGGCCCAATCAGCCCCAGCATTTT
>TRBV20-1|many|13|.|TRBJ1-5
CSARESGDQPQHF
TGCAGTGCTAGAGAATCAGGGGATCAGCCCCAGCATTTT
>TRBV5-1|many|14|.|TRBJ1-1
CASSPRGRDTEAFF
TGCGCCAGCAGCCCCAGGGGCCGGGACACTGAAGCTTTCTTT
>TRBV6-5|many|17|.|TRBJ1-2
CASSYSVAAVNRDGYTF
TGTGCCAGCAGTTACTCAGTCGCCGCAGTCAATCGGGATGGCTACACCTTC
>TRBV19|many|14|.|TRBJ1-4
CASRSSATNEKLFF
TGTGCCTCTCGGTCATCTGCAACTAATGAAAAACTGTTTTTT
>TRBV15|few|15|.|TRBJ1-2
CATSRRREANYGYTF
TGTGCCACCAGCAGGCGCAGGGAAGCTAACTATGGCTACACCTTC
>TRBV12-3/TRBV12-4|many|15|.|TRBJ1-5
CASRHVDYGNQPQHF
TGTGCCAGCAGGCACGTGGACTACGGCAATCAGCCCCAGCATTTT
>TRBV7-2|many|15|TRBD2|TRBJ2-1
CASSLSGRARNEQFF
TGTGCCAGCAGCCTTAGCGGGAGGGCCCGGAATGAGCAGTTCTTC
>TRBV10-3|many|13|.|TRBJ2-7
CAIQAPLDYEQYF
TGTGCCATCCAGGCTCCCCTCGACTACGAGCAGTACTTC
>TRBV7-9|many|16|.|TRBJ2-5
CASSLPIGRRQETQYF
TGTGCCAGCAGCTTACCGATCGGTCGGAGACAAGAGACCCAGTACTTC
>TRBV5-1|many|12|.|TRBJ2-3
CASSLSSDTQYF
TGCGCCAGCAGCTTGAGTTCAGATACGCAGTATTTT
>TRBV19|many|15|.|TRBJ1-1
CASSIYVDSNTEAFF
TGTGCCAGTAGTATATATGTGGATTCGAACACTGAAGCTTTCTTT
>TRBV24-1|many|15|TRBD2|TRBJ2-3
CAPPGGNVGTDTQYF
TGTGCTCCTCCGGGGGGTAACGTGGGCACAGATACGCAGTATTTT
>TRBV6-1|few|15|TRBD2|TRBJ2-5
CASSDRLAGDETQYF
TGTGCCAGCAGTGACCGACTAGCGGGTGACGAGACCCAGTACTTC
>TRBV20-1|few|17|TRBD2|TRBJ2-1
CSAQNLGGRAYDGEQFF
TGCAGTGCGCAGAATCTGGGCGGGAGGGCCTATGACGGTGAGCAGTTCTTC
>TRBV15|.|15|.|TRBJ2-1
CATSSSRLAHNEQFF
TGTGCCACCAGCAGTTCTCGGCTAGCCCACAATGAGCAGTTCTTC